The sequence of this T cell receptor beta chain was determined in a study of T cell responses to AZD1222 COVID-19 vaccine. Study observations and caveats: Samples come after the peak T cell response, not at day 14.

Germline CDR1 reads SGHTA; CDR2 reads FQGNSA. The junction had 3 bases not matched to a gene; V was cut back by 1 base and J by 7 bases. This CDR3 is 15 amino acids long. With regard to this clone: Its target is unknown.

Data came from immunoSEQ multiplex PCR; TCRdb stores just in-frame clones and leaves some out. This sample has roughly 78,000 clones, with 65% to 85% found just once. The sequencing used peripheral blood, collected on day 0 of AZD1222 vaccination. This sequence originates from an adult in good health. This chain links TRBV7-2 with TRBJ1-6; 8 nucleotides match TRBD1. The CDR3, as DNA: TGTGCCAGCAGCTTAGGGGACAGGAGAAATTCACCCCTCCACTTT. Amino acids: CASSLGDRRNSPLHF.